This T cell receptor beta chain was documented in a study of blood T cell repertoires in COVID-19. J lost 2 bases, V lost 6 bases, and 3 bases had no gene match. In germline, CDR1 is MNHEY, CDR2 SVGAGI. CDR3 length: 14 residues. Using immunoSEQ multiplex PCR, the repertoire was profiled, and TCRdb retains in-frame clones only, with some absent. The sample contains 250,000 to 350,000 clones, about nine tenths of which appear only once. J is TRBJ1-4 and V is TRBV6-5; 7 nucleotides align to TRBD1. Sequencing input: peripheral blood. This TCR came from a woman in her thirties with COVID-19, enrolled during active disease. This CDR3 reads CASSPQGTNEKLFF. For the CDR3, the DNA is TGTGCCAGCAGCCCACAGGGGACTAATGAAAAACTGTTTTTT.